This TCR beta chain stems from a study of early T cells in non-severe SARS-CoV-2 infection. Germline V CDR1 and CDR2: SGDLS, YYNGEE. After removal of 4 bases from V and 5 bases from J, the junction contained 7 bases not matched to a gene. This CDR3 has 14 amino acids. TCRdb itself ran the 5' RACE reads through MiXCR, one entry per CDR3 protein. The data contain tens of thousands of distinct CDR3 sequences, roughly 5.5% of them singletons. This clonotype has ten or more counts. The clonotype originates from an adult who was a healthcare worker with PCR-confirmed SARS-CoV-2 infection or an uninfected control (not recorded which). The chain links TRBV9 to TRBJ2-7; 9 bases are a match to TRBD1. Sequencing was done on a sample of whole blood. The CDR3 DNA follows: TGTGCCAGCAGCTTAGGACAGGGGATCGACGAGCAGTACTTC. Protein sequence: CASSLGQGIDEQYF.